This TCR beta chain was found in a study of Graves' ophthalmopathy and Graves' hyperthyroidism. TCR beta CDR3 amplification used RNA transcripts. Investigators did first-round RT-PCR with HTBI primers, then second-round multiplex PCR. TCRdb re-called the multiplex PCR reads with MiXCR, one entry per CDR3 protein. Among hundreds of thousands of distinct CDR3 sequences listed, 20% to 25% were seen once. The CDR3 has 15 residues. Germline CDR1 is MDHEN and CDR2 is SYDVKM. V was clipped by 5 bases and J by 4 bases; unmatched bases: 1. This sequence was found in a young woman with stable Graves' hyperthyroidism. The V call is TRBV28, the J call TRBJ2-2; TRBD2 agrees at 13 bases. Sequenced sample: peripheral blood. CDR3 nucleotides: TGTGCCAGCAGTCGACTAGCGGGAGGCACCGGGGAGCTGTTTTTT. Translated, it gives CASSRLAGGTGELFF.